These 22 T cell receptor beta chains originate from one sample sequenced in a study of T cells in Graves' hyperthyroidism and ophthalmopathy. From RNA transcripts, TCR beta CDR3 regions were amplified. The HTBI primer set was used in a first-round RT-PCR of the TCR CDR3. TCRdb itself ran the multiplex PCR reads through MiXCR, one entry per CDR3 protein. The table has 330,000 or so distinct CDR3 sequences, 15% to 20% seen once. The sequenced material came from blood. These TCRs come from a middle-aged woman with Graves' ophthalmopathy.

The chain is built from TRBV28 and TRBJ2-5, with 8 bases fitting TRBD2. The CDR3 has 16 residues. V trimming: 6 bases; J trimming: 5 bases; junction bases outside the gene matches: 14. Looked up from germline, CDR1 is MDHEN and CDR2 is SYDVKM. In DNA, the CDR3 is TGTGCCAGCAGGGCTCTCCGGACTAGCAAGGGGGAGACCCAGTACTTC. Amino acids: CASRALRTSKGETQYF.

The rearrangement uses TRBV6-2 or TRBV6-3 and TRBJ1-5; the D gene is possibly TRBD1 (6 bases). Germline CDR1 MNHEY, CDR2 SVGEGT. Trimming left V 6 bases short and J 5 bases short, with 20 bases between. This CDR3 has 16 amino acids. The CDR3 DNA reads TGTGCCAGCAGATCATACTTCCGGGACACTGATCAGCCCCAGCATTTT. Its translation: CASRSYFRDTDQPQHF.

This clonotype was observed at least ten times. The V call is TRBV11-2, the J call TRBJ2-7, with D perhaps matching TRBD1 (5 bases). V gave up 3 bases and J gave up 4 bases, with 19 bases separating them. CDR3 size: 16 residues. Germline loops: CDR1 SGHAT, CDR2 FQNNGV. The CDR3 protein is CASSLVTPQGDYEQYF. The CDR3 bases are TGTGCCAGCAGCTTGGTAACCCCTCAGGGCGATTACGAGCAGTACTTC.

Many counts were recorded for this clonotype. This chain uses TRBV28 with TRBJ2-2; TRBD1 aligns across 7 bases. Germline loops: CDR1 MDHEN, CDR2 SYDVKM. The CDR3 is 17 residues long. The J segment lost 2 bases and the V segment lost 7 bases, leaving 13 bases of the junction unmatched. The CDR3 is CASTNVGLGGNTGELFF. CDR3 DNA: TGTGCCAGCACCAACGTGGGTTTAGGGGGCAACACCGGGGAGCTGTTTTTT.

This clonotype appeared many times. The chain carries TRBV7-2 and TRBJ2-7; D is unclear. Germline V gene lookup returns CDR1 SGHTA and CDR2 FQGNSA. The CDR3 loop spans 14 amino acids. The V end was cut by 5 bases, the J end by 2 bases, with 13 bases between. CDR3 sequence reads: CASSPSGPAYEQYF. CDR3 sequence (DNA): TGTGCCAGCAGCCCCTCCGGGCCTGCCTACGAGCAGTACTTC.

This clonotype was picked up many times. The V call is TRBV12-3 or TRBV12-4, the J call TRBJ1-1; TRBD1 aligns across 7 bases. J was trimmed by 1 base and V by 6 bases; bases with no gene match: 2. The CDR3 loop spans 13 amino acids. The CDR3 sequence: CASRTGTNTEAFF. CDR3 bases: TGTGCCAGCAGGACAGGGACGAACACTGAAGCTTTCTTT.

This clonotype occurred many times. The chain recombines TRBV5-5 with TRBJ2-4, with D perhaps matching TRBD1 or TRBD2 (6 bases each). Germline V CDR1 and CDR2: SGHKS, YYEKEE (reference sequence). The length of the CDR3 is 14 residues. The V gene lost 1 base and the J gene lost 6 bases, with 11 bases spanning the gap. DNA of the CDR3: TGTGCCAGCAGCTTGAGGGGGGAAGGAAACATTCAGTACTTC. Amino acids: CASSLRGEGNIQYF.

This clonotype was observed at least ten times. The chain combines TRBV29-1 with TRBJ1-1; TRBD1 matches 9 bases. CDR3 length: 16 residues. The ends lost 4 bases at V and 8 bases at J; junction bases unmatched: 17. Per the germline V gene, CDR1 is SQVTM and CDR2 is ANQGSEA. CDR3 DNA sequence: TGCAGCGTTGTGGGGAACCCGGGACAGGGAACGGGAGAAGCTTTCTTT. Its protein is CSVVGNPGQGTGEAFF. The full variable domain, in which reference TRBV29-1 and TRBJ1-1 provide the parts outside the CDR3, is SAVISQKPSRDICQRGTSLTIQCQVDSQVTMMFWYRQQPGQSLTLIATANQGSEATYESGFVIDKFPISRPNLTFSTLTVSNMSPEDSSIYLCSVVGNPGQGTGEAFFGQGTRLTVV.

This clonotype has more than one count but fewer than ten. This sequence joins TRBV28 and TRBJ1-5; D is possibly TRBD1 (5 bases). V lost 2 bases and J 11 bases, leaving 19 bases between the germline ends. Germline lookup yields CDR1 MDHEN and CDR2 SYDVKM. The CDR3 is 15 residues long. The CDR3 sequence: CASSLAQGPLASQHF. CDR3 nucleotide sequence: TGTGCCAGCAGTTTAGCCCAGGGCCCCCTTGCGTCCCAGCATTTT.

Ten or more counts support this clonotype. The chain employs TRBV19 and TRBJ1-1; TRBD1 matches 11 bases. The junction had 13 bases not matched to a gene; V was cut back by 3 bases and J by 4 bases. From germline, CDR1 is LNHDA and CDR2 SQIVND (reference sequence). The CDR3 is 18 residues long. This chain's CDR3 is CASSIPGQGVLGSTEAFF. The CDR3 nucleotides are TGTGCCAGTAGTATCCCGGGACAGGGGGTTCTCGGGAGCACTGAAGCTTTCTTT.

This clonotype was counted ten times or more. The rearrangement uses TRBV25-1 and TRBJ1-6, with D possibly being TRBD1 (5 bases). Trimming left V 5 bases short and J 5 bases short, with 22 bases between. CDR3 size: 18 residues. CDR1 MGHDK and CDR2 SYGVNS come from the germline V gene. Here the CDR3 DNA reads TGTGCCAGCAGTCGCAAATTACACGGGGGGGGTGATAATTCACCCCTCCACTTT. Translated: CASSRKLHGGGDNSPLHF.

The table lists this clonotype with a count of one. This rearrangement joins TRBV12-5 to TRBJ2-3, with D tentatively TRBD2 (6 bases). This CDR3 spans 16 amino acids. CDR1 LGHNT and CDR2 FRNRAP come from the germline V gene. The V gene lost 6 bases and the J gene lost 2 bases, with 18 bases spanning the gap. The CDR3 reads CASGPGLGGVTDTQYF. CDR3 nucleotide sequence: TGTGCTAGTGGACCCGGTTTGGGCGGGGTCACAGATACGCAGTATTTT.

This clonotype was detected ten times or more. The genes are TRBV12-3 or TRBV12-4 and TRBJ2-7; D may match TRBD1 or TRBD2 (5 bases each). This CDR3 contains 14 residues. V dropped 6 bases and J dropped 3 bases, with 15 bases sitting between them. In DNA form, the CDR3 reads TGTGCCAGCAGCCCCACGGGGACGGTCTACGAGCAGTACTTC. As protein: CASSPTGTVYEQYF.

This chain connects TRBV28 to TRBJ2-7; D is unresolved. Germline V gene lookup returns CDR1 MDHEN and CDR2 SYDVKM. Trimming cost V 6 bases and J 7 bases, with 13 bases left between them. The CDR3 length is 12 residues. The CDR3 region is CASSMALWEQYF. The CDR3, as DNA: TGTGCCAGCAGCATGGCACTGTGGGAGCAGTACTTC.

This clonotype was detected many times. The J gene is TRBJ2-5, the V gene TRBV6-2 or TRBV6-3, with D unresolved. CDR3 length: 13 residues. V lost 6 bases, J lost 1 base, and 9 bases lay in between. Germline V gene lookup returns CDR1 MNHEY and CDR2 SVGEGT. The DNA of the CDR3 is TGTGCCAGCAGGCTAAATGGCCAAGAGACCCAGTACTTC. Protein: CASRLNGQETQYF.

This clonotype was seen many times. The chain combines TRBV7-2 with TRBJ2-3; TRBD2 matches at 10 bases. Germline CDR1 is SGHTA and CDR2 is FQGNSA. The CDR3 totals 16 residues. Germline trimming cut 0 bases from V and 4 bases from J; bases unmatched to any gene: 4. The CDR3 reads CASSLAAGGPADTQYF. For the CDR3, the DNA is TGTGCCAGCAGCTTAGCAGCGGGAGGGCCGGCAGATACGCAGTATTTT.

This clonotype was picked up many times. This sequence joins TRBV30 and TRBJ1-2; D gene uncertain. The CDR3 is made up of 10 amino acids. The V end lost 5 bases, the J end lost 2 bases, and 3 bases lay between the germline ends. Germline V gives CDR1 GTSNPN, CDR2 SVGIG (reference sequence). The CDR3 coding sequence is TGTGCCTGGGCCAACTATGGCTACACCTTC. This sequence encodes CAWANYGYTF.

This clonotype has at least ten counts. The CDR3 DNA reads as TGTGCCAGCAGCTTCGGGGGAAGGGGCCTCGAGCAGTACTTC. Translated: CASSFGGRGLEQYF. V gene TRBV6-2 or TRBV6-3 combines with J gene TRBJ2-7; weak D call: TRBD2 (6 bases). The germline V gene has CDR1 MNHEY and CDR2 SVGEGT. The CDR3 length is 14 residues. Trimming cost V 6 bases and J 6 bases, with 18 bases left between them.

In its sample, this clonotype was seen many times. CDR3 DNA sequence: TGCAGCGTGGGGGGACTGCCCCAAGAGACCCAGTACTTC. Translating gives CSVGGLPQETQYF. This chain links TRBV29-1 with TRBJ2-5; maybe TRBD2 (6 bases). Germline-derived CDR1 and CDR2 are SQVTM and ANQGSEA. Between the trimmed V and J ends, which lost 6 bases and 1 base, there was a span of 12 bases. This CDR3 is 13 amino acids long.

This clonotype was observed many times. The chain combines TRBV27 with TRBJ2-6; 8 bases fit TRBD1. Germline assignment: CDR1 MNHEY and CDR2 SMNVEV (reference sequence). Trimming at V came to 5 bases and at J to 2 bases, leaving 11 bases not matched to a gene. CDR3 length equals 18 residues. CDR3 DNA: TGTGCCAGCAGTCAACTGACAGGGGAGTGGGCTGGGGCCAACGTCCTGACTTTC. It specifies CASSQLTGEWAGANVLTF.

This clonotype occurred many times. The gene calls are TRBV12-3 or TRBV12-4 and TRBJ1-2; D unresolved. The V end lost 6 bases, the J end lost 8 bases, and 7 bases lay between the germline ends. CDR3 length: 10 amino acids. CDR3 coding DNA: TGTGCCAGCAGCCGGGGAGGCTACACCTTC. Its translation: CASSRGGYTF.

The V gene is TRBV7-2, the J gene TRBJ1-2; no clear D gene. The CDR3 runs to 15 residues. V was trimmed by 3 bases and J by 5 bases, leaving 16 bases between them. CDR1 and CDR2 from the germline V gene are SGHTA and FQGNSA. CDR3 protein: CASSFAPDPVYGYTF. For the CDR3, the DNA is TGTGCCAGCAGCTTCGCTCCGGACCCGGTGTATGGCTACACCTTC. The entire variable domain, with the rest obtained from reference TRBV7-2 and TRBJ1-2, is as follows: GAGVSQSPSNKVTEKGKDVELRCDPISGHTALYWYRQSLGQGLEFLIYFQGNSAPDKSGLPSDRFSAERTGGSVSTLTIQRTQQEDSAVYLCASSFAPDPVYGYTFGSGTRLTVV.